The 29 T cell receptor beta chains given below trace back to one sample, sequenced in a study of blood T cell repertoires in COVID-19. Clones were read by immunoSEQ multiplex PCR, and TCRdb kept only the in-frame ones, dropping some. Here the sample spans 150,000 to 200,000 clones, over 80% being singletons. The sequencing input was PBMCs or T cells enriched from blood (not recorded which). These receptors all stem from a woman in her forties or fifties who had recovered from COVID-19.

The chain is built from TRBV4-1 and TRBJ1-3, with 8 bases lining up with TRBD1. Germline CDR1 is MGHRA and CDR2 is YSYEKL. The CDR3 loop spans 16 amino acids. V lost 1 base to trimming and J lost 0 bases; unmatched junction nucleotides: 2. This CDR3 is CASSQGQGSSGNTIYF. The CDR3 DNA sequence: TGCGCCAGCAGCCAAGGACAGGGGAGCTCTGGAAACACCATATATTTT.

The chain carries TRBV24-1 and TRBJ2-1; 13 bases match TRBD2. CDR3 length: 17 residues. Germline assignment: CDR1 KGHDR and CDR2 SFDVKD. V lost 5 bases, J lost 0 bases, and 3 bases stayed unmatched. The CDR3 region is CATSATSGGTSYNEQFF. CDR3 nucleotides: TGTGCCACCAGTGCGACTAGCGGGGGGACCTCCTACAATGAGCAGTTCTTC.

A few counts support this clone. CDR3 region: CASSFGQANTEAFF. DNA of the CDR3: TGTGCCAGCAGCTTCGGACAGGCGAACACTGAAGCTTTCTTT. The chain couples TRBV7-3 to TRBJ1-1; 7 positions agree with TRBD1. CDR3 length: 14 amino acids. Germline CDR1 is SGHTA and CDR2 is FQGTGA. Trimming cost V 3 bases and J 1 base; bases outside gene matches: 2.

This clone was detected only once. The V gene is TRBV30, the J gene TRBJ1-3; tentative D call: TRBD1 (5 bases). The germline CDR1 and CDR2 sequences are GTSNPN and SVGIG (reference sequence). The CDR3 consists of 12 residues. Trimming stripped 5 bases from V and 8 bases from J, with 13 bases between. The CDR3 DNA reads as TGTGCCTGGGATTTCACAGGCTACACCATATATTTT. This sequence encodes CAWDFTGYTIYF.

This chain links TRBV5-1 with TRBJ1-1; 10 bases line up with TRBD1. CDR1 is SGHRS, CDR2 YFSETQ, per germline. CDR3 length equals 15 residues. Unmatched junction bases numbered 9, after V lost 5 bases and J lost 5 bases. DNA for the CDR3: TGCGCCAGCAGTACCGGGACAGGGGTTTGGACTGAAGCTTTCTTT. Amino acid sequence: CASSTGTGVWTEAFF.

CDR3 in DNA: TGCAGCGCTACCAACCGAGGGGAGACCCAGTACTTC. This sequence encodes CSATNRGETQYF. V usage is TRBV29-1 and J usage is TRBJ2-5; a weak D match, TRBD2 (5 bases). The CDR3 length is 12 residues. V was clipped by 7 bases and J by 5 bases, with 14 bases between them. Germline V CDR1 and CDR2: SQVTM, ANQGSEA.

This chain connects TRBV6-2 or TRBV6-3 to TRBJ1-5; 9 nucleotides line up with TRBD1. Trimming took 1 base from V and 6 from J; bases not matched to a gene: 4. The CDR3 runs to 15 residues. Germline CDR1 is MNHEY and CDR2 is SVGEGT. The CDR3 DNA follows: TGTGCCAGCAGTTACTATTGGACAGGGGTTCAGCCCCAGCATTTT. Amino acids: CASSYYWTGVQPQHF.

The CDR3 bases are TGCGCCAGCAGCCTTCGGCCGGGGGACTCTGGAAACACCATATATTTT. Residues: CASSLRPGDSGNTIYF. J is TRBJ1-3 and V is TRBV5-1; D possibly corresponds to TRBD1 (5 bases). The CDR3 runs to 16 residues. The germline V gene has CDR1 SGHRS and CDR2 YFSETQ. V gave up 4 bases and J gave up 0 bases, with 14 bases separating them.

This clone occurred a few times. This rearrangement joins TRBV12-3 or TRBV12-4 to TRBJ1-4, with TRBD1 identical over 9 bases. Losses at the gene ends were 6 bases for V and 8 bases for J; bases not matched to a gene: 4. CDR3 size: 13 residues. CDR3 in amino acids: CASRQGALEKLFF. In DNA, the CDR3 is TGTGCCAGCAGACAGGGGGCTTTAGAAAAACTGTTTTTT.

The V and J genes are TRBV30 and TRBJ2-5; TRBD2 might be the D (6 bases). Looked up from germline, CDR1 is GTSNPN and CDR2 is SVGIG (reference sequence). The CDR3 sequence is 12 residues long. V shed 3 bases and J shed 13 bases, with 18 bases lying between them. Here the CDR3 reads CAWSMISGVVYF. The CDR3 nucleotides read TGTGCCTGGAGCATGATTAGCGGAGTGGTGTACTTC.

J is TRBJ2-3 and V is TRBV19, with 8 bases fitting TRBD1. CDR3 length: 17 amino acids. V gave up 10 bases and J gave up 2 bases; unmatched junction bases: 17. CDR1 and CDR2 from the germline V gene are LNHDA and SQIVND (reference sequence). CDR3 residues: CATGQGRRQLITDTQYF. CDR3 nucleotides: TGTGCCACCGGACAGGGAAGGAGACAACTCATCACAGATACGCAGTATTTT. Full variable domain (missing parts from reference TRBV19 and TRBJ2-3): DGGITQSPKYLFRKEGQNVTLSCEQNLNHDAMYWYRQDPGQGLRLIYYSQIVNDFQKGDIAEGYSVSREKKESFPLTVTSAQKNPTAFYLCATGQGRRQLITDTQYFGPGTRLTVL.

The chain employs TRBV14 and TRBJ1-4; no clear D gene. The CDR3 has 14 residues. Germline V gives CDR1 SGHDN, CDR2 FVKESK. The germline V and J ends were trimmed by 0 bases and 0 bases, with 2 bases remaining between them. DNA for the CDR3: TGTGCCAGCAGCCAAGACGCAACTAATGAAAAACTGTTTTTT. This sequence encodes CASSQDATNEKLFF.

CDR3 amino acids: CSASLGLPGGTQYF. The CDR3, as DNA: TGCAGTGCTAGTCTCGGACTCCCCGGCGGAACCCAGTACTTC. The chain links TRBV20-1 to TRBJ2-5, with D possibly matching TRBD2 (5 bases). Trimming shortened V by 3 bases and J by 8 bases, and 19 bases separated the two germline ends. This CDR3 is 14 amino acids long. In germline, CDR1 is DFQATT, CDR2 SNEGSKA (reference sequence).

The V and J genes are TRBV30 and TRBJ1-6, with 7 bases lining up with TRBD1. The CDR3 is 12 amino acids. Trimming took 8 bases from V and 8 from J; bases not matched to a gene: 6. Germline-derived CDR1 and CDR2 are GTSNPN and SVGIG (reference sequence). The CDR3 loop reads CARDRVDSPLHF. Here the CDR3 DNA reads TGTGCCCGAGACAGGGTTGATTCACCCCTCCACTTT. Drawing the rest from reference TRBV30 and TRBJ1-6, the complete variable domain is SQTIHQWPATLVQPVGSPLSLECTVEGTSNPNLYWYRQAAGRGLQLLFYSVGIGQISSEVPQNLSASRPQDRQFILSSKKLLLSDSGFYLCARDRVDSPLHFGNGTRLTVT.

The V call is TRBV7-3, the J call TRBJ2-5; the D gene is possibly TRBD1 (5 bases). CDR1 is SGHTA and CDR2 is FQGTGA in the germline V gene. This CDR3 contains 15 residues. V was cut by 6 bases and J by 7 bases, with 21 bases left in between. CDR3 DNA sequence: TGTGCCAGCAGTTTATTCCAGGGCGGATTGGTGACCCAGTACTTC. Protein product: CASSLFQGGLVTQYF.

The CDR3 region has the DNA TGTGCCAGCAGCTTTCGAGCGGGGGCCTACAATGAGCAGTTCTTC. This encodes CASSFRAGAYNEQFF. V usage is TRBV7-2 and J usage is TRBJ2-1, with 8 bases that match TRBD2. The CDR3 extends over 15 amino acids. Germline CDR1 reads SGHTA; CDR2 reads FQGNSA. The V segment lost 3 bases and the J segment 2 bases; nucleotides outside the gene matches: 3.

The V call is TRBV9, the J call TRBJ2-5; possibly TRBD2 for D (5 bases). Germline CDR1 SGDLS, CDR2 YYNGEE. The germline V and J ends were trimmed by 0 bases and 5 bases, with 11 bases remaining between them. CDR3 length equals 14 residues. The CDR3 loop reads CASSVGRGGETQYF. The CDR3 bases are TGTGCCAGCAGCGTAGGCCGGGGTGGCGAGACCCAGTACTTC.

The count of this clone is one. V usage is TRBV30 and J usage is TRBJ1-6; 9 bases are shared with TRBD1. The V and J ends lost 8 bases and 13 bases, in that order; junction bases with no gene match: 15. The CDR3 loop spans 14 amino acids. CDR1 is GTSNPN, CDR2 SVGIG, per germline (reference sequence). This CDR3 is CAAKTGTGRGPLHF. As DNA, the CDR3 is TGTGCCGCTAAAACCGGGACAGGGAGGGGGCCCCTCCACTTT. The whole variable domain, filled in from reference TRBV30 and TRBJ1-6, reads SQTIHQWPATLVQPVGSPLSLECTVEGTSNPNLYWYRQAAGRGLQLLFYSVGIGQISSEVPQNLSASRPQDRQFILSSKKLLLSDSGFYLCAAKTGTGRGPLHFGNGTRLTVT.

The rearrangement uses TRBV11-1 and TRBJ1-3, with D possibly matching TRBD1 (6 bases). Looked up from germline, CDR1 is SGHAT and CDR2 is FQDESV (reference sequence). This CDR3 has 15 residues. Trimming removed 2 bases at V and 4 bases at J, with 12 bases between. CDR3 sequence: CASSLLSGAGNTIYF. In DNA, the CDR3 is TGTGCCAGCAGCTTACTTTCAGGGGCCGGAAACACCATATATTTT.

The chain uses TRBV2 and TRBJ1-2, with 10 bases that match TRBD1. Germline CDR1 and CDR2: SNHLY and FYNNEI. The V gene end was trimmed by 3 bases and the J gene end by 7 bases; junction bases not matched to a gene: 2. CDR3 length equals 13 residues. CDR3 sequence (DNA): TGTGCCAGCAGTGAGCGGACAGGGGGTGGCTACACCTTC. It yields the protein CASSERTGGGYTF.

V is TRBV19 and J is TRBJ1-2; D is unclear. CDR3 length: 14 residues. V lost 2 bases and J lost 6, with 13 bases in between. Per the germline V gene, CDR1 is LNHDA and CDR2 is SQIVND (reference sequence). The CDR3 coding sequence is TGTGCCAGTAGTATAAAACAGCAGCTCGATGGCTACACCTTC. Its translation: CASSIKQQLDGYTF.

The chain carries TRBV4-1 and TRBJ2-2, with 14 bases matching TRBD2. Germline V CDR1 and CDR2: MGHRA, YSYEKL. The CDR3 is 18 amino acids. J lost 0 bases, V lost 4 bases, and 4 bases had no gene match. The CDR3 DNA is TGCGCCAGCAGCCGCAGACTAGCGGGAGGGACGAACACCGGGGAGCTGTTTTTT. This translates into CASSRRLAGGTNTGELFF.

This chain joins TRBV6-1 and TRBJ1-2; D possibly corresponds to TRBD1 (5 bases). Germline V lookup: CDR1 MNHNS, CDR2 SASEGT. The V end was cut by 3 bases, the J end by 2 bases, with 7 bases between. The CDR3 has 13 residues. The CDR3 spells CASSDPGNYGYTF. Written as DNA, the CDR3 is TGTGCCAGCAGTGACCCAGGGAACTATGGCTACACCTTC.

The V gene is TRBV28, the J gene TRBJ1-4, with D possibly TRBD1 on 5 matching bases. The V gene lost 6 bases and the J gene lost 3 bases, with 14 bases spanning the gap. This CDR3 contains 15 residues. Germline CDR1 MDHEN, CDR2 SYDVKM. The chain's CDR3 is CASSPGQMANEKLFF. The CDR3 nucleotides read TGTGCCAGCAGCCCAGGACAAATGGCTAATGAAAAACTGTTTTTT.

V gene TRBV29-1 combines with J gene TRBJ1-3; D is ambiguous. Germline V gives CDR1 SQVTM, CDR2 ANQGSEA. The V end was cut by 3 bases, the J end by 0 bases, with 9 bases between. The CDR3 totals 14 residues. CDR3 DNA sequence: TGCAGCGTTGAGGTTACTAGCTCTGGAAACACCATATATTTT. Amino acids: CSVEVTSSGNTIYF.

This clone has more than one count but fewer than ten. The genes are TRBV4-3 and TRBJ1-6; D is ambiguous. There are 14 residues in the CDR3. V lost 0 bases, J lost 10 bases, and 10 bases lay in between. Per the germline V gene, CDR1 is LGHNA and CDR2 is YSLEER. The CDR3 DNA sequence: TGCGCCAGCAGCCAAGAACGGGTGAGATCACCCCTCCACTTT. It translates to CASSQERVRSPLHF.

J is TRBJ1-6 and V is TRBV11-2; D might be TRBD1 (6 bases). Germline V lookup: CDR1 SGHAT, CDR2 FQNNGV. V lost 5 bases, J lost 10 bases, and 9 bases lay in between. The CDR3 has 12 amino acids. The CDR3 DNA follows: TGTGCCAGCAGCCTCCAGGGGTCACCCCTCCACTTT. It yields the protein CASSLQGSPLHF.

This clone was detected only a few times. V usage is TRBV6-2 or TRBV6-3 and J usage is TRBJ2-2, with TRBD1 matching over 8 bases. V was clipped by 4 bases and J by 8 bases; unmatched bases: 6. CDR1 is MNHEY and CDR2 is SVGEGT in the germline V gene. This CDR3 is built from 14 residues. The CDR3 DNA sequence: TGTGCCAGCAGTTTACTCAGGGGGCTGGGGGAGCTGTTTTTT. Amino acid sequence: CASSLLRGLGELFF.

The CDR3 here is CSVEAGRTEAFF. The CDR3 bases are TGCAGCGTTGAGGCGGGTAGGACTGAAGCTTTCTTT. The chain employs TRBV29-1 and TRBJ1-1; D is unclear. Germline lookup yields CDR1 SQVTM and CDR2 ANQGSEA. The CDR3 is 12 residues long. The ends were cut back, 3 bases at V and 5 bases at J, with 10 bases in the middle.